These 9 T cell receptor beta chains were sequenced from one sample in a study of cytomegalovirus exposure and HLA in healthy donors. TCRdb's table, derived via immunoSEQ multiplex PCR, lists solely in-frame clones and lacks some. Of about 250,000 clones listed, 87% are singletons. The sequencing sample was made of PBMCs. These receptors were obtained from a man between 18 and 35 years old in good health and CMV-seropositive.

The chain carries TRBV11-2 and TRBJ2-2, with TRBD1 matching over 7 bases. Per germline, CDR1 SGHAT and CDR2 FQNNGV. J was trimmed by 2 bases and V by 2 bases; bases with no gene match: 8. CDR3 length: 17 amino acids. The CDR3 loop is CASSLIPTGDNTGELFF. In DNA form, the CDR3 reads TGTGCCAGCAGCTTAATACCTACAGGGGATAACACCGGGGAGCTGTTTTTT.

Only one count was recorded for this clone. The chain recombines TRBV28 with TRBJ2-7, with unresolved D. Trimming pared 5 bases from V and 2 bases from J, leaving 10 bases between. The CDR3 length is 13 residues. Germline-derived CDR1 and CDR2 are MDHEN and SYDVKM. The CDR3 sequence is CASSPDWPYEQYF. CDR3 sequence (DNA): TGTGCCAGCAGTCCAGACTGGCCCTACGAGCAGTACTTC.

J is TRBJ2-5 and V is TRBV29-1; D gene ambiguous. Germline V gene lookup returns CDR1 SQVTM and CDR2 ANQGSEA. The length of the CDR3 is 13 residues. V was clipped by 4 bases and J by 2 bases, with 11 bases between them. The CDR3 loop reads CSVALTSQETQYF. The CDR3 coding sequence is TGCAGCGTTGCCCTGACTTCTCAAGAGACCCAGTACTTC.

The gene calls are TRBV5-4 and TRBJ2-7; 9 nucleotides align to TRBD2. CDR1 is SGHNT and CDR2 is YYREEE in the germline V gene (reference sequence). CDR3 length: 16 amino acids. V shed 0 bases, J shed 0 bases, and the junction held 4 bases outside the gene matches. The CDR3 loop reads CASSLGLAGFSYEQYF. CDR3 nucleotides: TGTGCCAGCAGCTTGGGGCTAGCGGGGTTCTCCTACGAGCAGTACTTC.

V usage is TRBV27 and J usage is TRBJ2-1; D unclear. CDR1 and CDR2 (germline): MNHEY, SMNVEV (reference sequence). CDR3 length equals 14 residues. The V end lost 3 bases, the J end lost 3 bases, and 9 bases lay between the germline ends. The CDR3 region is CASSFGRSYNEQFF. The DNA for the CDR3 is TGTGCCAGCAGTTTCGGCAGGAGCTACAATGAGCAGTTCTTC.

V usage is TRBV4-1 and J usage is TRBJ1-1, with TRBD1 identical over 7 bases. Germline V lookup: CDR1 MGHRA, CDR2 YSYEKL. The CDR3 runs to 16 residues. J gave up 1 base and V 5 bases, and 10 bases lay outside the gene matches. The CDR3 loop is CASSGTAENRNTEAFF. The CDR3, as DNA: TGCGCCAGCAGCGGGACAGCCGAAAACCGGAACACTGAAGCTTTCTTT.

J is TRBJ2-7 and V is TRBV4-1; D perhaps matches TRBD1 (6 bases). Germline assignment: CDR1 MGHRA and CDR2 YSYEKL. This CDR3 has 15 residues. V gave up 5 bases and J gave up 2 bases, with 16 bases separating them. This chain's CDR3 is CASSSRDRSTYEQYF. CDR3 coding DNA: TGCGCCAGCAGCTCCCGTGACAGGTCCACCTACGAGCAGTACTTC.

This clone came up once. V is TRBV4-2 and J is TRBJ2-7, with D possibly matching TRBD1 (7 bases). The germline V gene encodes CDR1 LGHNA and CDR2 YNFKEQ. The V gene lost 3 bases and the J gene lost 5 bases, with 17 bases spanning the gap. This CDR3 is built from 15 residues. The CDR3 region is CASSQFGAGGNEQYF. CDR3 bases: TGTGCCAGCAGCCAGTTCGGGGCAGGGGGGAACGAGCAGTACTTC.

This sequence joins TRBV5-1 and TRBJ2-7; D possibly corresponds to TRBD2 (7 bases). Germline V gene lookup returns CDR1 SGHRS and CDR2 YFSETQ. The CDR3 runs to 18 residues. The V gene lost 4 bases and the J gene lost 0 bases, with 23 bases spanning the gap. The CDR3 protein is CASSGSSWGGPSSYEQYF. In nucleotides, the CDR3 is TGCGCCAGCAGCGGAAGCTCATGGGGGGGGCCCAGCTCCTACGAGCAGTACTTC.